The 12 T cell receptor beta chains in this list originate from one sample, sequenced in a study of Graves' ophthalmopathy and Graves' hyperthyroidism. Amplifying from RNA transcripts, the study obtained TCR beta CDR3 regions. First-round RT-PCR employed HTBI primers, with a second-round multiplex PCR after it. One entry per CDR3 protein results from TCRdb running MiXCR on the multiplex PCR reads. The repertoire includes a few hundred thousand distinct CDR3 sequences, roughly 20% of them detected once, and around 3.2% sits in the top ten. The sample was peripheral blood. The receptors come from a woman between 18 and 29 years old with stable Graves' hyperthyroidism.

The CDR3 region has the DNA TGTGCTAGTGGTAGCGGGGGATCCTACTACGAGCAGTACTTC. This encodes CASGSGGSYYEQYF. The chain employs TRBV12-5 and TRBJ2-7, with 8 bases identical to TRBD2. The CDR3 is 14 residues long. Germline CDR1 and CDR2: LGHNT and FRNRAP. Trimming took 5 bases from V and 3 from J; bases not matched to a gene: 6.

This clonotype was counted only a few times. V and J are TRBV6-5 and TRBJ2-7, with D possibly TRBD2 on 5 matching bases. CDR3 length equals 14 residues. Trimming removed 5 bases from V and 3 bases from J, with 14 bases in between. Germline V gives CDR1 MNHEY, CDR2 SVGAGI. CDR3 loop: CASSRTRGIYEQYF. In DNA form, the CDR3 reads TGTGCCAGCAGTCGTACTAGAGGGATCTACGAGCAGTACTTC.

This clonotype has at least ten counts. The V call is TRBV6-1, the J call TRBJ1-2; D uncertain. Germline CDR1 is MNHNS and CDR2 is SASEGT. The CDR3 spans 13 residues. V lost 1 base to trimming and J lost 4 bases, with 7 bases between them. CDR3 nucleotides: TGTGCCAGCAGTGAAGGACATTTCTATGGCTACACCTTC. Protein sequence: CASSEGHFYGYTF.

This clonotype was counted at least ten times. The chain carries TRBV19 and TRBJ1-1; the D gene is possibly TRBD1 (6 bases). Trimming pared 8 bases from V and 4 bases from J, leaving 20 bases between. This CDR3 comprises 15 residues. Germline V CDR1 and CDR2: LNHDA, SQIVND (reference sequence). This CDR3 reads CASQKAGAGGTEAFF. CDR3 bases: TGTGCCAGTCAAAAAGCAGGGGCGGGAGGCACTGAAGCTTTCTTT.

CDR3 bases: TGTGCCAGCAGTCCCTCTTCGTTGGGGGGAGGAACCGGGGAGCTGTTTTTT. Translated, it gives CASSPSSLGGGTGELFF. The chain recombines TRBV2 with TRBJ2-2, with D tentatively TRBD2 (6 bases). CDR3 length: 17 amino acids. V was trimmed by 5 bases and J by 5 bases, leaving 21 bases between them. CDR1 is SNHLY, CDR2 FYNNEI, per germline.

This clonotype was observed at least ten times. The CDR3 DNA sequence: TGCGCCAGCAGCCAAGTCCGACTAGCGGCCTACGAGCAGTACTTC. Amino acid sequence: CASSQVRLAAYEQYF. The V gene is TRBV4-1, the J gene TRBJ2-7; 9 bases line up with TRBD2. V was clipped by 1 base and J by 2 bases; unmatched bases: 3. The CDR3 spans 15 residues. Germline CDR1 MGHRA, CDR2 YSYEKL.

In its sample, this clonotype was seen many times. The chain uses TRBV12-3 or TRBV12-4 and TRBJ2-4; TRBD2 is a possible D gene (6 bases). This CDR3 is 14 amino acids long. V lost 6 bases and J 1 base, leaving 10 bases between the germline ends. CDR3 nucleotides: TGTGCCAGCAGAAGGGAGGCGGCCAAAAACATTCAGTACTTC. Translated, it gives CASRREAAKNIQYF.

This clonotype was recorded many times. J is TRBJ1-6 and V is TRBV20-1; maybe TRBD1 (5 bases). V was clipped by 0 bases and J by 7 bases, with 16 bases between them. The CDR3 is 16 amino acids. Germline lookup yields CDR1 DFQATT and CDR2 SNEGSKA (reference sequence). In nucleotides, the CDR3 is TGCAGTGCTAGAGATGTCGTCAGGGCTAACAATTCACCCCTCCACTTT. Its translation: CSARDVVRANNSPLHF.

About this clonotype: At one of its ends the junction is not consistent with the germline gene, which may arise from a read error. The chain combines TRBV28 with TRBJ2-6; possible D gene TRBD2, 6 bases. Looked up from germline, CDR1 is MDHEN and CDR2 is SYDVKM. CDR3 length: 17 residues. The CDR3 sequence: CASSLPRGSSGANVLTF. CDR3 in DNA: TGTGCCAGCAGTTTGCCCCGGGGGTCCTCTGGTGCCAACGTCCTGACTTTC.

The rearrangement uses TRBV7-2 and TRBJ1-2; no firm D call. The CDR3 totals 11 residues. Germline V lookup: CDR1 SGHTA, CDR2 FQGNSA. Trimming removed 8 bases from V and 8 bases from J, with 12 bases in between. CDR3 coding DNA: TGTGCCAGCTTCGGAGGCTGGGGCTACACCTTC. Translating it yields CASFGGWGYTF. The full variable domain, its missing parts supplied by reference TRBV7-2 and TRBJ1-2, is GAGVSQSPSNKVTEKGKDVELRCDPISGHTALYWYRQSLGQGLEFLIYFQGNSAPDKSGLPSDRFSAERTGGSVSTLTIQRTQQEDSAVYLCASFGGWGYTFGSGTRLTVV.

The chain has TRBV11-3 and TRBJ1-2, with unresolved D. Per germline, CDR1 SGHNT and CDR2 YENEEA. Trimming stripped 4 bases from V and 5 bases from J, with 8 bases between. The CDR3 has 12 residues. CDR3 coding DNA: TGTGCCAGCAGCTCGACTGCGTATGGCTACACCTTC. This gives the protein CASSSTAYGYTF.

This chain connects TRBV18 to TRBJ1-6; D unclear. The ends were cut back, 2 bases at V and 3 bases at J, with 5 bases in the middle. Germline values: CDR1 KGHSH, CDR2 LQKENI. The length of the CDR3 is 14 residues. In nucleotides, the CDR3 is TGTGCCAGCTCACCAGGGAACTATAATTCACCCCTCCACTTT. Encoded protein: CASSPGNYNSPLHF. Full variable domain (remainder filled in from reference TRBV18 and TRBJ1-6): NAGVMQNPRHLVRRRGQEARLRCSPMKGHSHVYWYRQLPEEGLKFMVYLQKENIIDESGMPKERFSAEFPKEGPSILRIQQVVRGDSAAYFCASSPGNYNSPLHFGNGTRLTVT.